This TCR beta chain was identified in a study of shared clonotypes between healthy human individuals. In the naive CD8 group, cells lacked CD45RO and were positively selected for CCR7, so terminally differentiated effector memory CD45RA+ cells were left out. The authors ran the assay at deep level. Some clones are missing from TCRdb's copy, which holds only in-frame ones; the method was immunoSEQ multiplex PCR. The data hold about 2 million clones, with less than 95% observed a single time. The ends were cut back, 7 bases at V and 3 bases at J, with 15 bases in the middle. This CDR3 is built from 14 residues. CDR1 LNHDA and CDR2 SQIVND come from the germline V gene (reference sequence).

This receptor was identified in a man aged 18 to 30 in good health. The rearrangement joins TRBV19 to TRBJ1-2; D is uncertain. Material for sequencing was naive CD8+ T cells sorted from blood. The CDR3 DNA is TGTGCCAGTAATGAACCCGGCGGGGACTATGGCTACACCTTC. Translated, it gives CASNEPGGDYGYTF.